This T cell receptor beta chain was recovered during a study of OX40 agonist ivuxolimab in advanced cancers. Drawing of blood for sampling happened at baseline, at cycle 4 day 1, and at cycle 7 day 1. This table comes from immunoSEQ multiplex PCR, and its TCRdb copy is limited to in-frame clones, with some not included. The sample yields about 50,000 clones, around 84% seen once. This clone has more than one count but fewer than ten. Per the germline V gene, CDR1 is LGHNA and CDR2 is YNFKEQ. The CDR3 contains 15 residues. V lost 5 bases and J 5 bases, leaving 19 bases between the germline ends. This chain connects TRBV4-2 to TRBJ2-7, with a possible D match to TRBD2 (5 bases). The specimen comprised CD4+ or CD8+ T cells sorted from blood, sampled in a trial of the OX40 agonist ivuxolimab. The source of this sequence is an adult with an advanced solid tumor such as melanoma, head and neck, liver or kidney cancer. CDR3 coding DNA: TGTGCCAGCAGCGCTTACAATATAGGGAGCGACGAGCAGTACTTC. Its translation: CASSAYNIGSDEQYF.